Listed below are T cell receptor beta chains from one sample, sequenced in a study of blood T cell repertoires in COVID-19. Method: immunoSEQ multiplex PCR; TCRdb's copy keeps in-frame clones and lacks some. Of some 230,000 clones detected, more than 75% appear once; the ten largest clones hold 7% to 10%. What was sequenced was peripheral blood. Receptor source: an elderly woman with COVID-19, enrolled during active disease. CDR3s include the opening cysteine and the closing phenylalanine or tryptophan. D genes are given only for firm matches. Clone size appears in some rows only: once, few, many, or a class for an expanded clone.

CDR3aa: CSAGQGHEQYF; CDR3nt: TGCAGTGCTGGACAGGGCCACGAGCAGTACTTC; j_gene: TRBJ2-7; v_gene: TRBV20-1; abundance: NA; d_gene: TRBD1
CDR3aa: CASSLRGFAINTEAFF; CDR3nt: TGCGCCAGCAGCCTCAGGGGTTTTGCGATAAACACTGAAGCTTTCTTT; j_gene: TRBJ1-1; v_gene: TRBV4-1; abundance: NA; d_gene: NA
CDR3aa: CASSPGQGVHF; CDR3nt: TGTGCTAGCAGCCCCGGACAGGGTGTGCATTTT; j_gene: TRBJ1-5; v_gene: TRBV7-7; abundance: NA; d_gene: TRBD1
CDR3aa: CASGSDRANTEAFF; CDR3nt: TGTGCCAGCGGCTCAGACAGGGCGAACACTGAAGCTTTCTTT; j_gene: TRBJ1-1; v_gene: TRBV27; abundance: NA; d_gene: TRBD1
CDR3aa: CASSLATGFYGYTF; CDR3nt: TGTGCCAGCAGCTTAGCCACAGGCTTCTATGGCTACACCTTC; j_gene: TRBJ1-2; v_gene: TRBV7-2; abundance: NA; d_gene: NA
CDR3aa: CASSPHTDTQYF; CDR3nt: TGTGCCAGCAGTCCCCACACAGATACGCAGTATTTT; j_gene: TRBJ2-3; v_gene: TRBV27; abundance: NA; d_gene: NA
CDR3aa: CASTGGLINEQFF; CDR3nt: TGTGCCAGCACCGGTGGACTGATTAATGAGCAGTTCTTC; j_gene: TRBJ2-1; v_gene: TRBV3-1/TRBV3-2; abundance: NA; d_gene: NA
CDR3aa: CASSYSGGAKEQYF; CDR3nt: TGTGCCAGCAGTTACTCTGGAGGGGCAAAGGAGCAGTACTTC; j_gene: TRBJ2-7; v_gene: TRBV6-2/TRBV6-3; abundance: once; d_gene: NA
CDR3aa: CASSLLAGASYEQYF; CDR3nt: TGTGCCAGTAGTCTCCTCGCGGGCGCCTCCTACGAGCAGTACTTC; j_gene: TRBJ2-7; v_gene: TRBV19; abundance: NA; d_gene: NA
CDR3aa: CASSLAALTWTYGYTF; CDR3nt: TGTGCCAGCAGCTTAGCCGCCCTAACCTGGACTTATGGCTACACCTTC; j_gene: TRBJ1-2; v_gene: TRBV7-2; abundance: few; d_gene: NA